These 23 T cell receptor beta chains came from one sample sequenced in a study of neurological immune-mediated disorders. Each CDR3 protein gets one entry after TCRdb re-called the 5' RACE reads with MiXCR. The profile covers 65,000 to 90,000 distinct CDR3 sequences, with 10% appearing a single time and around 1.8% taken by the ten largest. The sample consisted of PBMCs. The receptor source for this set is a man aged 35-49 years in good health.

This clonotype came up many times. The V call is TRBV12-3 or TRBV12-4, the J call TRBJ1-1; no clear D gene. V lost 6 bases and J lost 5, with 7 bases in between. The CDR3 length is 11 residues. In nucleotides, the CDR3 is TGTGCCAGCAGGGCTTTTACTGAAGCTTTCTTT. It codes for CASRAFTEAFF.

In regard to this clonotype: A single base separates this from a much larger clone, so it may be a read error. V gene TRBV7-9 combines with J gene TRBJ1-1; D call uncertain. CDR1 SEHNR and CDR2 FQNEAQ come from the germline V gene (reference sequence). V was pared by 2 bases and J by 4 bases, with 5 bases between. The CDR3 sequence is 12 residues long. The CDR3 bases are TGTGCCAGCAGCTTATCGACCACTGAAGCTTTCTTT. It codes for CASSLSTTEAFF.

This clonotype showed up many times. The V and J genes are TRBV11-2 and TRBJ2-7; no definite D call. Per germline, CDR1 SGHAT and CDR2 FQNNGV. CDR3 length: 13 amino acids. Trimming stripped 5 bases from V and 2 bases from J, with 10 bases between. CDR3 amino acids: CASSLAATYEQYF. The CDR3 DNA sequence: TGTGCCAGCAGCCTGGCAGCAACCTACGAGCAGTACTTC.

The rearrangement uses TRBV5-4 and TRBJ2-1, with TRBD2 as a possible D gene (6 bases). Germline CDR1 is SGHNT and CDR2 is YYREEE (reference sequence). The CDR3 sequence is 15 residues long. Trimming shortened V by 0 bases and J by 7 bases, and 14 bases separated the two germline ends. The CDR3: CASSLDGSKVNEQFF. The CDR3, as DNA: TGTGCCAGCAGCTTGGACGGGAGCAAGGTGAATGAGCAGTTCTTC.

At least ten counts were recorded for this clonotype. The gene calls are TRBV20-1 and TRBJ2-7; 10 nucleotides align to TRBD2. The CDR3 runs to 13 residues. The ends lost 3 bases at V and 2 bases at J; junction bases unmatched: 1. CDR1 is DFQATT and CDR2 is SNEGSKA in the germline V gene (reference sequence). The DNA for the CDR3 is TGCAGTGCTAGGAGCGGGAGGGCCTACGAGCAGTACTTC. As protein: CSARSGRAYEQYF.

The sample holds many counts of this clonotype. The V gene is TRBV5-1, the J gene TRBJ1-1, with 9 bases that match TRBD1. The CDR3 totals 14 residues. After removal of 4 bases from V and 0 bases from J, the junction contained 1 base not matched to a gene. Per the germline V gene, CDR1 is SGHRS and CDR2 is YFSETQ. CDR3 loop: CASSRDRVNTEAFF. CDR3 in DNA: TGCGCCAGCAGCCGGGACAGGGTGAACACTGAAGCTTTCTTT.

This clonotype was recorded at least ten times. This rearrangement joins TRBV7-2 to TRBJ1-2; 7 bases are shared with TRBD1. This CDR3 comprises 12 residues. The V gene end was trimmed by 5 bases and the J gene end by 10 bases; junction bases not matched to a gene: 7. The germline gives CDR1 SGHTA, CDR2 FQGNSA. The CDR3 nucleotides are TGTGCCAGCAGCCCTCGGACAGGAGACTACACCTTC. Translating gives CASSPRTGDYTF.

This clonotype was counted at least ten times. This chain connects TRBV29-1 to TRBJ2-7, with a possible D match to TRBD1 (5 bases). Trimming stripped 4 bases from V and 4 bases from J, with 14 bases between. CDR3 length: 13 amino acids. Germline-derived CDR1 and CDR2 are SQVTM and ANQGSEA. CDR3 nucleotides: TGCAGCGTTGCCGGACACGTCCGGTACGAGCAGTACTTC. Protein sequence: CSVAGHVRYEQYF.

This clonotype was seen at least ten times. V and J are TRBV7-8 and TRBJ2-1; the D gene is possibly TRBD1 (6 bases). Germline V gene lookup returns CDR1 SGHVS and CDR2 FQNEAQ. The CDR3 contains 14 residues. CDR3 region: CVCGGRISYNEQFF. The CDR3 coding sequence is TGTGTGTGTGGGGGCCGGATCTCCTACAATGAGCAGTTCTTC.

This clonotype occurred many times. This sequence joins TRBV2 and TRBJ2-7; tentatively, D is TRBD1 (6 bases). Germline V lookup: CDR1 SNHLY, CDR2 FYNNEI. The CDR3 is 13 residues long. The V end lost 4 bases, the J end lost 7 bases, and 14 bases lay between the germline ends. For the CDR3, the DNA is TGTGCCAGCAGTGTTGACAGGCCCCTGGAGCAGTACTTC. It yields the protein CASSVDRPLEQYF.

This clonotype has ten or more counts. The chain carries TRBV9 and TRBJ2-7; D may be TRBD1 or TRBD2 (7 bases each). Germline V CDR1 and CDR2: SGDLS, YYNGEE. V dropped 3 bases and J dropped 3 bases, with 13 bases sitting between them. CDR3 size: 14 residues. The CDR3 coding sequence is TGTGCCAGCAGCGCGGCGGGGGACAGCTACGAGCAGTACTTC. This encodes CASSAAGDSYEQYF.

The DNA of the CDR3 is TGTGCCTCCGGCAGGGCCGGGGGGACCGGGGAGCTGTTTTTT. It encodes CASGRAGGTGELFF. The gene calls are TRBV7-2 and TRBJ2-2; TRBD2 aligns across 7 bases. Per the germline V gene, CDR1 is SGHTA and CDR2 is FQGNSA. The CDR3 is made up of 14 amino acids. The V and J ends lost 11 bases and 5 bases, in that order; junction bases with no gene match: 11.

The sample holds many counts of this clonotype. The V and J genes are TRBV20-1 and TRBJ1-1, with unresolved D. The V gene's germline CDR1 is DFQATT and CDR2 SNEGSKA (reference sequence). The CDR3 is 13 residues long. Trimming left V 6 bases short and J 2 bases short, with 13 bases between. The CDR3 is CSAQRDRNTEAFF. CDR3 coding DNA: TGCAGTGCCCAAAGAGACCGAAACACTGAAGCTTTCTTT.

The sample holds many counts of this clonotype. The rearrangement uses TRBV29-1 and TRBJ2-1; 9 nucleotides align to TRBD2. Germline values: CDR1 SQVTM, CDR2 ANQGSEA. CDR3 size: 16 residues. J lost 4 bases, V lost 4 bases, and 11 bases had no gene match. CDR3 sequence reads: CSVGFAGGPLYNEQFF. The DNA for the CDR3 is TGCAGCGTTGGTTTTGCGGGAGGGCCGCTTTACAATGAGCAGTTCTTC.

This clonotype occurred many times. V is TRBV6-4 and J is TRBJ2-1, with D tentatively TRBD1 or TRBD2 (5 bases each). From germline, CDR1 is MRHNA and CDR2 SNTAGT. Trimming removed 2 bases at V and 6 bases at J, with 11 bases between. The CDR3 has 14 amino acids. The CDR3 DNA follows: TGTGCCAGCAGTGACGGGACGGAGCCCAATGAGCAGTTCTTC. Translation: CASSDGTEPNEQFF.

Ten or more counts support this clonotype. The chain employs TRBV10-3 and TRBJ2-1; 10 nucleotides match TRBD2. CDR3 length: 16 amino acids. V was clipped by 6 bases and J by 3 bases; unmatched bases: 8. From germline, CDR1 is ENHRY and CDR2 SYGVKD. The CDR3 DNA reads as TGTGCCATCAGCGTTGGACTAGCGGACCTCTACAATGAGCAGTTCTTC. This encodes CAISVGLADLYNEQFF.

In this sample, this clonotype turned up many times. Here the CDR3 reads CASSPDRALSNTIYF. CDR3 DNA sequence: TGTGCCAGCAGCCCTGACAGGGCACTTTCGAACACCATATATTTT. The V gene is TRBV7-2, the J gene TRBJ1-3; 7 bases line up with TRBD1. Germline CDR1 reads SGHTA; CDR2 reads FQGNSA. With 5 bases clipped from V and 7 bases from J, the junction kept 11 bases outside the gene matches. The CDR3 sequence is 15 residues long.

Many counts were recorded for this clonotype. V gene TRBV12-3 or TRBV12-4 combines with J gene TRBJ2-3; D is unresolved. The length of the CDR3 is 13 residues. Between the trimmed V and J ends, which lost 6 bases and 0 bases, there was a span of 7 bases. The CDR3 coding sequence is TGTGCCAGCAGGATAATTAGCACAGATACGCAGTATTTT. Translated: CASRIISTDTQYF.

Only a few counts were recorded for this clonotype. The chain recombines TRBV29-1 with TRBJ1-2; D remains ambiguous. This CDR3 comprises 12 residues. V was shortened by 1 base and J by 4 bases, with 7 bases between the two germline ends. The V gene's germline CDR1 is SQVTM and CDR2 ANQGSEA. CDR3 DNA sequence: TGCAGCGTTGAAGGTCTGACCTATGGCTACACCTTC. It is translated as CSVEGLTYGYTF.

J is TRBJ2-5 and V is TRBV29-1; the D gene is possibly TRBD2 (5 bases). V lost 2 bases to trimming and J lost 7 bases, with 14 bases between them. Germline values: CDR1 SQVTM, CDR2 ANQGSEA. The length of the CDR3 is 13 residues. The CDR3 reads CSVESMTRGTQYF. In DNA form, the CDR3 reads TGCAGCGTTGAATCAATGACCCGGGGGACCCAGTACTTC.

Points on this clonotype: A much larger clone lies one base from this, so it may be a read error. The J gene is TRBJ2-4, the V gene TRBV5-1; 9 positions match TRBD1. The germline V gene has CDR1 SGHRS and CDR2 YFSETQ. The CDR3 has 14 residues. CDR3 DNA: TGCGCCAGCAGGACTACAGGGGGCGAGGGGTGGTCCTCCTTC. It translates to CASRTTGGEGWSSF.

This rearrangement joins TRBV5-1 to TRBJ2-1; D perhaps matches TRBD1 (5 bases). The germline V gene has CDR1 SGHRS and CDR2 YFSETQ. The germline V and J ends were trimmed by 2 bases and 15 bases, with 15 bases remaining between them. This CDR3 comprises 12 residues. The CDR3 DNA reads TGCGCCAGCAGCTTAGACGACAGTAAGAGGTTCTTC. Translation gives CASSLDDSKRFF. The variable domain in full, with the rest retrieved from reference TRBV5-1 and TRBJ2-1, is KAGVTQTPRYLIKTRGQQVTLSCSPISGHRSVSWYQQTPGQGLQFLFEYFSETQRNKGNFPGRFSGRQFSNSRSEMNVSTLELGDSALYLCASSLDDSKRFFGPGTRLTVL.

This clonotype was found many times. V gene TRBV28 combines with J gene TRBJ2-5; D gene unclear. Germline CDR1 reads MDHEN; CDR2 reads SYDVKM. Trimming left V 5 bases short and J 3 bases short, with 16 bases between. The CDR3 contains 15 residues. The CDR3 sequence is CASSHRKRKKETQYF. The CDR3 nucleotides read TGTGCCAGCAGTCATCGAAAAAGGAAGAAAGAGACCCAGTACTTC.